Given below is one TCR beta chain in context. The entry originates in a study of T cell responses to AZD1222 COVID-19 vaccine. Study-level background: Second doses at about 4 or about 12 weeks were pooled.

Assay: immunoSEQ multiplex PCR; the TCRdb copy retains only in-frame clones and omits some. The table shows roughly 180,000 clones, with 75% to 95% occurring only once. The sequence derives from an adult in good health. The starting material was peripheral blood, obtained on day 0 of AZD1222 vaccination.

This CDR3 is CASSFNMDTEAFF. CDR3 DNA: TGTGCCAGCAGCTTCAACATGGACACTGAAGCTTTCTTT. This chain joins TRBV9 and TRBJ1-1; D remains unclear. CDR3 length: 13 residues. The V end was cut by 4 bases, the J end by 3 bases, with 10 bases between. CDR1 is SGDLS and CDR2 is YYNGEE in the germline V gene.